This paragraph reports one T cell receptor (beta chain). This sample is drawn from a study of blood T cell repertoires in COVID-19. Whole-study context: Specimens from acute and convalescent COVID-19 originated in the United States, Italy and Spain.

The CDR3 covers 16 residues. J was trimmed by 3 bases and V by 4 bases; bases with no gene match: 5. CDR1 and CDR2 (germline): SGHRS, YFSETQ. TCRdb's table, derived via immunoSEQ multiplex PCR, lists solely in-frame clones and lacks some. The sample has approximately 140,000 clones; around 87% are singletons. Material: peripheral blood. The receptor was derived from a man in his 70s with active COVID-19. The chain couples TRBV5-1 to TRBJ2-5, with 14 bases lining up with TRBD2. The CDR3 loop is CASSLGTSGGKETQYF. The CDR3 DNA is TGCGCCAGCAGCCTCGGGACTAGCGGGGGAAAAGAGACCCAGTACTTC.